This T cell receptor (beta chain) derives from a study of naive and memory T cell subsets (TCRdb year 2017). Context from the whole study: The figure summarizing these samples reported about 10 blood donors, 7 tuberculin skin test biopsies and 3 saline control biopsies. Usually PCR2 was run as a SYBR Green qPCR and stopped at a set threshold, although low-input samples could use end-point PCR (approximately 6 cycles) instead. On the study overall, not on this receptor specifically: The RNA-based method was acknowledged as potentially sensitive to TCR transcript changes with T cell activation and differentiation.

This clonotype was counted between two and nine times. Its antigen is currently not known. No clone much larger than this one lies a single base away; base qualities are absent. The germline V gene gives CDR1 as MGHRA and CDR2 as YSYEKL. Taken from cysteine to phenylalanine, the CDR3 has 14 residues. Only the CDR3 part of the read is kept: 42 bases, read in frame from the first base. V and J lose 4 bases and 4 bases, and a span of 14 bases separates them. Library creation used 5' RACE. The ligated cDNA was amplified in four rounds of PCR with nested alpha and beta constant region primers together with the SP2 primer. For the blood and skin samples, reverse transcription of TCR RNA was done with SuperScript IV along with alpha and beta constant region primers. Using T4 RNA ligase 1, an oligonucleotide carrying both the Illumina SP2 primer and a UMI was ligated onto the 3' end of the cDNA. The 12-nucleotide UMI consisted of two random hexamers with an eight-base spacer between the hexamers to prevent hairpin formation. TCR alpha and beta chain libraries were processed separately from the second PCR onward, with dual indexing for multiplexing. After pooling, the indexed libraries were analyzed by capillary electrophoresis and sequenced on either an Illumina MiSeq or NextSeq. PhiX DNA at roughly 4.5-7% was added to the libraries to raise base diversity and improve cluster recognition. In the paper's pipeline: Demultiplexor took UMIs from read 2, joined the UMIs to the TCR sequence from read 1, and separated reads according to sample indices. Decombinator identified V and J genes and V-J junctions and gave each TCR a five-part identifier that included V and J deletions. Collapsinator relied on UMIs to correct both sequencing errors and PCR amplification heterogeneity, producing a UMI-based abundance for each TCR. CDR3Translator converted identifiers to nucleotide sequence, translated to amino acids, and extracted CDR3 regions using terminal motifs. After normalization to the amount of input RNA, error-corrected alpha and beta TCR counts from blood and skin were compared. TCRdb handled the public reads itself, with Q25 trimming in fastp and clone calling in MiXCR, and kept productive beta chains. Rows are combined by CDR3 protein, so each entry shows the most common genes and DNA. The V and J calls and clone size are TCRdb's, not the authors'. The sample yields about 62,000 distinct CDR3 sequences; approximately 8% were counted once. Jointly, the top ten make up 15% to 20% of the sample.

The study reported a robust and sensitive protocol to amplify, sequence and analyze TCRs, based on 3' ligation of a UMI-containing oligonucleotide to TCR cDNA. For whole blood analysis, less than 3 ml of peripheral blood was collected from healthy adult volunteers into Tempus tubes, and RNA was extracted following the manufacturer's instructions. Total RNA, without cell sorting, was DNase treated with RQ1 DNase before reverse transcription, targeting about 1 to 1,100 ng input. Libraries were prepared from skin biopsies and whole blood so that pipeline robustness could be tested in samples in which T cells form a minority population.

This chain is built from TRBV4-1 and TRBJ2-7, and TRBD1 may be the D gene, going by 5 matching bases. The TCR comes from a female donor in good health. The nucleotides are TGCGCCAGCAGCCTCAGGGTCCCCAATTACGAGCAGTACTTC. Its protein is CASSLRVPNYEQYF.